Below, one TCR beta chain is given with its context. The data stem from a study of blood T cell repertoires in COVID-19. Overall study context: Sites in the United States, Italy and Spain provided acute and convalescent COVID-19 samples. From T cells, B-cell-depleted T cells, or PBMCs came the material, which was cDNA or gDNA.

How the authors handled the data: Estimated nucleated cell counts came from reference gene primer amplification. Clones were read by immunoSEQ multiplex PCR, and TCRdb kept only the in-frame ones, dropping some. V, J and clone size are those of that table, while D and trimming were read from the DNA. Here the sample spans tens of thousands of clones, roughly 91% being singletons. The origin of this receptor is a woman aged 45-65 years in a cohort sampled during active COVID-19. The specimen was peripheral blood.

CDR3 loop: CASSRLAGGPGEQYF. The CDR3 coding sequence is TGTGCCAGCAGTCGACTAGCGGGAGGGCCAGGGGAGCAGTACTTC. The chain couples TRBV28 to TRBJ2-7; 14 bases align to TRBD2. The CDR3 has 15 amino acids. With 5 bases clipped from V and 7 bases from J, the junction kept 7 bases outside the gene matches. From germline, CDR1 is MDHEN and CDR2 SYDVKM.